A single sample gave rise to the 17 T cell receptor beta chains below, sequenced in a study of blood T cell repertoires in COVID-19. This table comes from immunoSEQ multiplex PCR, and its TCRdb copy is limited to in-frame clones, with some not included. The sample consists of approximately 97,000 clones, 87% of them appearing once. The sequenced material came from peripheral blood. The receptors here all came from a woman aged 45-65 years with COVID-19, enrolled during active disease.

V and J are TRBV27 and TRBJ2-7; 7 positions match TRBD1. CDR1 is MNHEY and CDR2 is SMNVEV in the germline V gene (reference sequence). The CDR3 loop spans 13 amino acids. The trim removed 5 bases at V and 2 bases at J, leaving 3 bases unmatched. CDR3 bases: TGTGCCAGCAGTAGGGACAGACCCTACGAGCAGTACTTC. Its protein product is CASSRDRPYEQYF.

The V call is TRBV14, the J call TRBJ2-2, with 10 bases aligning to TRBD2. The CDR3 has 14 residues. J lost 3 bases, V lost 10 bases, and 5 bases had no gene match. CDR1 and CDR2 from the germline V gene are SGHDN and FVKESK. This CDR3 is CANLAGADTGELFF. Written as DNA, the CDR3 is TGTGCCAATCTAGCGGGGGCCGACACCGGGGAGCTGTTTTTT.

The chain recombines TRBV14 with TRBJ2-1, with TRBD1 identical over 7 bases. This CDR3 contains 16 residues. After removal of 1 base from V and 8 bases from J, the junction contained 11 bases not matched to a gene. Germline V gives CDR1 SGHDN, CDR2 FVKESK. CDR3 sequence (DNA): TGTGCCAGCAGCCAAGCGGGACAGTTTTTGAAACATGAGCAGTTCTTC. Its protein product is CASSQAGQFLKHEQFF.

This sequence joins TRBV5-1 and TRBJ1-6, with 8 bases identical to TRBD1. J was trimmed by 10 bases and V by 4 bases; bases with no gene match: 7. The CDR3 contains 14 residues. Germline V gene sequence: CDR1 SGHRS, CDR2 YFSETQ. CDR3: CASSLGQDRSPLHF. CDR3 bases: TGCGCCAGCAGCCTGGGACAGGATCGGTCACCCCTCCACTTT.

This chain connects TRBV12-3 or TRBV12-4 to TRBJ1-1, with unresolved D. This CDR3 comprises 11 residues. V lost 8 bases to trimming and J lost 7 bases, with 11 bases between them. As DNA, the CDR3 is TGTGCCAGCCACTTGCGGGGTGAAGCTTTCTTT. Translation gives CASHLRGEAFF.

This chain uses TRBV6-1 with TRBJ1-3; TRBD1 aligns across 7 bases. Germline CDR1 is MNHNS and CDR2 is SASEGT. This CDR3 is 17 amino acids long. J lost 2 bases, V lost 0 bases, and 7 bases had no gene match. In nucleotides, the CDR3 is TGTGCCAGCAGTGAAGCGCCCCCCACAGGGGCTGGAAACACCATATATTTT. Translating it yields CASSEAPPTGAGNTIYF.

The chain is built from TRBV6-5 and TRBJ2-2; 8 bases are a match to TRBD1. The trim removed 8 bases at V and 4 bases at J, leaving 6 bases unmatched. The CDR3 contains 14 residues. Germline V gives CDR1 MNHEY, CDR2 SVGAGI. CDR3 sequence reads: CASARDRFTGELFF. The CDR3 DNA sequence: TGTGCCAGCGCCCGGGACAGGTTCACCGGGGAGCTGTTTTTT.

The chain employs TRBV29-1 and TRBJ1-2; a possible D gene is TRBD1 (6 bases). This CDR3 contains 13 residues. CDR1 is SQVTM, CDR2 ANQGSEA, per germline. Deletions cut 5 bases from V and 5 bases from J, with 15 bases between. The CDR3 spells CSVRPQGEYGYTF. DNA of the CDR3: TGCAGCGTTCGCCCACAGGGAGAGTATGGCTACACCTTC.

The chain is built from TRBV4-1 and TRBJ1-6; possible D gene TRBD1, 6 bases. The CDR3 consists of 15 residues. Trimming pared 4 bases from V and 6 bases from J, leaving 13 bases between. Per the germline V gene, CDR1 is MGHRA and CDR2 is YSYEKL. CDR3 loop: CASSRPDRVNSPLHF. DNA of the CDR3: TGCGCCAGCAGCCGGCCGGACAGAGTTAATTCACCCCTCCACTTT.

This sequence joins TRBV6-5 and TRBJ1-2; 9 positions match TRBD1. With V trimmed by 8 bases and J by 10 bases, 8 bases remained unmatched. CDR1 MNHEY and CDR2 SVGAGI come from the germline V gene. The CDR3 runs 12 residues. For the CDR3, the DNA is TGTGCCAGCGACCGGGACAGGGTGTCCTACACCTTC. Translated, it gives CASDRDRVSYTF.

The rearrangement links TRBV30 to TRBJ1-2, with a tentative D call TRBD1 (5 bases). Germline V gives CDR1 GTSNPN, CDR2 SVGIG (reference sequence). The CDR3 is 14 residues long. V lost 4 bases and J 4 bases, leaving 16 bases between the germline ends. For the CDR3, the DNA is TGTGCCTGGACCGGACACCCCTCTTTCTATGGCTACACCTTC. It yields the protein CAWTGHPSFYGYTF. The whole variable domain, remainder taken from reference TRBV30 and TRBJ1-2, is SQTIHQWPATLVQPVGSPLSLECTVEGTSNPNLYWYRQAAGRGLQLLFYSVGIGQISSEVPQNLSASRPQDRQFILSSKKLLLSDSGFYLCAWTGHPSFYGYTFGSGTRLTVV.

This chain connects TRBV30 to TRBJ1-3; unclear D gene. V was pared by 5 bases and J by 0 bases, with 8 bases between. This CDR3 has 13 residues. CDR1 is GTSNPN, CDR2 SVGIG, per germline (reference sequence). As DNA, the CDR3 is TGTGCCTGGGGGCCTATCTCTGGAAACACCATATATTTT. Translation: CAWGPISGNTIYF. Complete variable domain (other parts from reference TRBV30 and TRBJ1-3): SQTIHQWPATLVQPVGSPLSLECTVEGTSNPNLYWYRQAAGRGLQLLFYSVGIGQISSEVPQNLSASRPQDRQFILSSKKLLLSDSGFYLCAWGPISGNTIYFGEGSWLTVV.

The chain employs TRBV18 and TRBJ1-3, with a possible D match to TRBD1 (6 bases). Trimming took off 5 bases at V and 0 bases at J, with 8 bases between the two ends. Germline CDR1 reads KGHSH; CDR2 reads LQKENI. The CDR3 has 14 amino acids. CDR3 protein: CASSGGVSGNTIYF. DNA of the CDR3: TGTGCCAGCTCAGGGGGCGTCTCTGGAAACACCATATATTTT.

The chain couples TRBV25-1 to TRBJ2-5, with D unresolved. Deletions cut 2 bases from V and 3 bases from J, with 10 bases between. CDR1 MGHDK and CDR2 SYGVNS come from the germline V gene. This CDR3 is 14 amino acids long. DNA for the CDR3: TGTGCCAGCAGTGAAGATCCCGTAGAAGAGACCCAGTACTTC. Protein product: CASSEDPVEETQYF.

The chain employs TRBV7-2 and TRBJ2-7, with D unclear. CDR3 length: 16 residues. Per germline, CDR1 SGHTA and CDR2 FQGNSA. V was trimmed by 1 base and J by 0 bases, leaving 13 bases between them. CDR3 amino acids: CASSLGRPTGSYEQYF. CDR3 DNA: TGTGCCAGCAGCTTAGGTCGGCCCACGGGCTCCTACGAGCAGTACTTC.

The chain is built from TRBV5-4 and TRBJ2-3; 8 bases are a match to TRBD2. The CDR3 totals 14 residues. Germline trimming cut 0 bases from V and 6 bases from J; bases unmatched to any gene: 3. In germline, CDR1 is SGHNT, CDR2 YYREEE (reference sequence). CDR3 sequence reads: CASSLAGGADTQYF. In nucleotides, the CDR3 is TGTGCCAGCAGCTTGGCGGGGGGGGCGGATACGCAGTATTTT.

The V gene is TRBV11-2, the J gene TRBJ2-3; 8 bases align to TRBD2. Trimming at V came to 2 bases and at J to 4 bases, leaving 5 bases not matched to a gene. Germline values: CDR1 SGHAT, CDR2 FQNNGV. This CDR3 spans 15 amino acids. CDR3 protein: CASSLNAGGADTQYF. CDR3 DNA: TGTGCCAGCAGCTTAAATGCCGGGGGGGCAGATACGCAGTATTTT.